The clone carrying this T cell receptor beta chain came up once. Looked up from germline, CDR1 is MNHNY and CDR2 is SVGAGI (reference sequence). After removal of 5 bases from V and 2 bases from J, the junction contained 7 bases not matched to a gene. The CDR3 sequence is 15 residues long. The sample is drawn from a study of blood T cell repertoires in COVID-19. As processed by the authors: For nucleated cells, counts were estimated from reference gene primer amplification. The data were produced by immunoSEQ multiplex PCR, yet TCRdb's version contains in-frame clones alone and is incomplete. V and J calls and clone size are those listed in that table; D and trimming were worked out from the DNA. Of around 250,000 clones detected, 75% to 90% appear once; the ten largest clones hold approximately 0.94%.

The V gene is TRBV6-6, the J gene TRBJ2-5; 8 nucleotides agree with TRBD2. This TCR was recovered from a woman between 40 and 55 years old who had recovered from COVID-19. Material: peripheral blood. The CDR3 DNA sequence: TGTGCCAGCAGTCTGGGGGCTAGCGGGCAAGAGACCCAGTACTTC. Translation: CASSLGASGQETQYF.